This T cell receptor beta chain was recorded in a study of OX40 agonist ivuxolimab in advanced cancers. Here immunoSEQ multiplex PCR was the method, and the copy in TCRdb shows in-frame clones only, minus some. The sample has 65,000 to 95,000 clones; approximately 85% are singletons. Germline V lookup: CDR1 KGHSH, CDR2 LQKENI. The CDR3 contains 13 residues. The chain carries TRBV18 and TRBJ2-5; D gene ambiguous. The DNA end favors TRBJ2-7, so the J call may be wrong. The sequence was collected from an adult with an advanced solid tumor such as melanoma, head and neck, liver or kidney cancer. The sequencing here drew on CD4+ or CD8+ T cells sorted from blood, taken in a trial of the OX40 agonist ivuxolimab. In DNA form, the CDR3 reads TGTGCCAGCTCACCACCGGGCTCTAGCGAGCAGTACTTC. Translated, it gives CASSPPGSSEQYF.